The T cell receptor (beta chain) under discussion was sequenced for a study of untreated major depressive disorder. General observations from the study: Differences in TRBV25-01 and TRBV02-01 usage did not reach significance. TRBV05-01 (Vbeta 5.1) usage was higher in CD4+ T cells of depressed patients than controls.

A remark on this clone: Its antigen is as yet unknown.

For sex, age, current smoking status and body mass index, every depressed patient had a pairwise-matched non-depressed control. Trimming took 6 bases from V and 4 from J, leaving 10 bases between them. From germline, CDR1 is MNHEY and CDR2 SVGAGI. The CDR3 runs 13 residues. Data came from immunoSEQ multiplex PCR; TCRdb stores just in-frame clones and leaves some out. Here the sample spans roughly 14,000 clones, around 90% being singletons. The material sequenced was CD4+ T cells from PBMCs. This chain connects TRBV6-5 to TRBJ1-5, with a weak D call TRBD1 (5 bases). This TCR was recovered from a man under 40 with major depressive disorder. The CDR3: CASRLTVNQPQHF. The CDR3 region has the DNA TGTGCCAGCAGACTGACAGTTAATCAGCCCCAGCATTTT.